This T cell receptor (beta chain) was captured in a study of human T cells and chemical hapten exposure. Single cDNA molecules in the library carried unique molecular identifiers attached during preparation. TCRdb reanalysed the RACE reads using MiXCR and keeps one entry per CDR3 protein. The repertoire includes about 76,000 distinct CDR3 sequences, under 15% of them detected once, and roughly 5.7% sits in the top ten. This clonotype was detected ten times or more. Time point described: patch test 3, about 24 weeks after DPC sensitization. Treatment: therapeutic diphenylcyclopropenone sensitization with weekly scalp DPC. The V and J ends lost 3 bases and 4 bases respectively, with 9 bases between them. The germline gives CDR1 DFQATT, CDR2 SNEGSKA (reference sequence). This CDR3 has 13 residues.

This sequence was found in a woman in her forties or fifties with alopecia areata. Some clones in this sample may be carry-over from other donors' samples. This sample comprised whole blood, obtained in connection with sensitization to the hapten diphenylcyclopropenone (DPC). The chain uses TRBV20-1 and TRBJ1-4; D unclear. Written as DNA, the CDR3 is TGCAGTGCTAGTCCGGGGTTTAATGAAAAACTGTTTTTT. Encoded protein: CSASPGFNEKLFF.